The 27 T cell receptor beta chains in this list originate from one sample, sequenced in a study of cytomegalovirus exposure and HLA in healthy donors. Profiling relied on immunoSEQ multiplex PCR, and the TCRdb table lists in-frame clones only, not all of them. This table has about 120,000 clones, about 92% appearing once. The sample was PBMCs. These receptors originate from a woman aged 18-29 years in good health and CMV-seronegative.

The CDR3 protein is CASSITAIGHYQPQHF. The CDR3 DNA sequence: TGTGCCAGTAGTATAACCGCGATTGGACACTATCAGCCCCAGCATTTT. The chain has TRBV19 and TRBJ1-5; D might be TRBD1 (5 bases). V was trimmed by 2 bases and J by 5 bases, leaving 16 bases between them. This CDR3 contains 16 residues. Germline loops: CDR1 LNHDA, CDR2 SQIVND (reference sequence).

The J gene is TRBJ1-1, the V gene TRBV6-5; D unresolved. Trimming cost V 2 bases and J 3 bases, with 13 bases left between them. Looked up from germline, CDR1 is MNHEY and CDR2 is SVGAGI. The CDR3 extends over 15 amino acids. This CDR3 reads CASSYRSTAYTEAFF. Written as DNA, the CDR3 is TGTGCCAGCAGTTACCGGTCTACAGCTTACACTGAAGCTTTCTTT.

CDR3 sequence (DNA): TGTGCCAGCGAAGGCCTGGCCGAGGGCACTGAAGCTTTCTTT. Translated, it gives CASEGLAEGTEAFF. This chain connects TRBV27 to TRBJ1-1; D not resolved. V lost 8 bases, J lost 4 bases, and 17 bases lay in between. Germline V gene data show CDR1 as MNHEY and CDR2 as SMNVEV (reference sequence). The CDR3 is made up of 14 amino acids.

The CDR3 bases are TGTGCCAGCAGCTCCCTCACTAGCACCGGGGAGCTGTTTTTT. This gives the protein CASSSLTSTGELFF. This sequence joins TRBV13 and TRBJ2-2, with a tentative D call TRBD2 (5 bases). Germline lookup yields CDR1 PRHDT and CDR2 FYEKMQ (reference sequence). Trimming took 4 bases from V and 4 from J, leaving 10 bases between them. The CDR3 extends over 14 amino acids.

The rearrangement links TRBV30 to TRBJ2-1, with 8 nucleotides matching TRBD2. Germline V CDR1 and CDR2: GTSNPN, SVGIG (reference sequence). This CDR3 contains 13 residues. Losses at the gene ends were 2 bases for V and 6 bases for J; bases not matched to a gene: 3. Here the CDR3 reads CAWSTAGVNEQFF. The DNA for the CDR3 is TGTGCCTGGAGTACAGCGGGAGTCAATGAGCAGTTCTTC.

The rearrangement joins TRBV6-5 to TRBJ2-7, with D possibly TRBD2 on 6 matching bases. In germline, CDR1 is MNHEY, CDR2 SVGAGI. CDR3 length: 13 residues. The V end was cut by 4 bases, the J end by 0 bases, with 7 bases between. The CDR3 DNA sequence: TGTGCCAGCAGTTTGCGGGGCTCCTACGAGCAGTACTTC. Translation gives CASSLRGSYEQYF.

The CDR3 is CASSLVSGKGNEQFF. The CDR3 DNA sequence: TGTGCCAGCAGCTTGGTTAGCGGGAAAGGCAATGAGCAGTTCTTC. V is TRBV7-2 and J is TRBJ2-1; 8 nucleotides align to TRBD2. CDR3 length: 15 amino acids. Germline V CDR1 and CDR2: SGHTA, FQGNSA. Trimming cost V 3 bases and J 6 bases; bases outside gene matches: 7. The whole variable domain, remainder taken from reference TRBV7-2 and TRBJ2-1, is GAGVSQSPSNKVTEKGKDVELRCDPISGHTALYWYRQSLGQGLEFLIYFQGNSAPDKSGLPSDRFSAERTGGSVSTLTIQRTQQEDSAVYLCASSLVSGKGNEQFFGPGTRLTVL.

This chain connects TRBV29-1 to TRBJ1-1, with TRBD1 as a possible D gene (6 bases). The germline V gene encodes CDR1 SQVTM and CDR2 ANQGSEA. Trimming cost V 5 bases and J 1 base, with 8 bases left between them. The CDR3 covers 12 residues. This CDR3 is CSVYRENTEAFF. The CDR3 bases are TGCAGCGTTTACAGGGAGAACACTGAAGCTTTCTTT.

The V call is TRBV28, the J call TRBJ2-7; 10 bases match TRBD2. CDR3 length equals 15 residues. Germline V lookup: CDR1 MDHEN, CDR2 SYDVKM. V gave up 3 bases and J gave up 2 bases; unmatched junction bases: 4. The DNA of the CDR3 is TGTGCCAGCAGTTTGGGAAGCGGGAGGGCCTACGAGCAGTACTTC. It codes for CASSLGSGRAYEQYF. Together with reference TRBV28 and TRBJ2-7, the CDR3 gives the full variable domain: DVKVTQSSRYLVKRTGEKVFLECVQDMDHENMFWYRQDPGLGLRLIYFSYDVKMKEKGDIPEGYSVSREKKERFSLILESASTNQTSMYLCASSLGSGRAYEQYFGPGTRLTVT.

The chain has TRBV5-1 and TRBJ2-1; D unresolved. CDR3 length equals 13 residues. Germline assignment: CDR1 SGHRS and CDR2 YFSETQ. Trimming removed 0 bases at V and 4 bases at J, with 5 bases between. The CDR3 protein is CASSLAPYNEQFF. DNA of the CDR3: TGCGCCAGCAGCTTGGCTCCGTACAATGAGCAGTTCTTC.

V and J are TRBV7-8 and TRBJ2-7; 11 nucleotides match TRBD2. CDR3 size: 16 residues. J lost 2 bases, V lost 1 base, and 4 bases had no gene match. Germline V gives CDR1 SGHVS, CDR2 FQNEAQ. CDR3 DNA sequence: TGTGCCAGCAGCTTAGTGGCTAGCGGGGGGCCCTACGAGCAGTACTTC. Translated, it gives CASSLVASGGPYEQYF.

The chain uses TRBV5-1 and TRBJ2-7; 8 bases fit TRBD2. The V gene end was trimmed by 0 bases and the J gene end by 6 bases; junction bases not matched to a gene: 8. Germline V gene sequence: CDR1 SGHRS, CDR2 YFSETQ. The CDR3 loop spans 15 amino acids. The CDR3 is CASSLVGTSYGEQYF. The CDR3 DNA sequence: TGCGCCAGCAGCTTGGTAGGGACTAGTTATGGCGAGCAGTACTTC.

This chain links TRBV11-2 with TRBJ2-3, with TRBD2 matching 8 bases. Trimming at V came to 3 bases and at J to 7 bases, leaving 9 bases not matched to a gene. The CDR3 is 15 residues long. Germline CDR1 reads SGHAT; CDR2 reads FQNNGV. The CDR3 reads CASSFLSGGQNTQYF. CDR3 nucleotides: TGTGCCAGCAGCTTCTTGAGCGGGGGCCAGAATACGCAGTATTTT.

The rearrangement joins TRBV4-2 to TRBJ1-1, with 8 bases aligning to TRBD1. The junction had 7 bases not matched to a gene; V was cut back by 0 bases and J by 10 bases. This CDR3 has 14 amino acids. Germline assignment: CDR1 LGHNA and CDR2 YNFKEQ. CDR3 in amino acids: CASSQDQGALGAFF. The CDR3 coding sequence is TGTGCCAGCAGCCAAGATCAGGGGGCTTTGGGAGCTTTCTTT.

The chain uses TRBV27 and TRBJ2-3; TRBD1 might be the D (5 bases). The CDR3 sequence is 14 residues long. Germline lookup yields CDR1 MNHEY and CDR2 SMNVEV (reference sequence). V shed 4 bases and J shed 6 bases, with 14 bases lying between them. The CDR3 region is CASSSLPGSDTQYF. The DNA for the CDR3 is TGTGCCAGCAGTTCTCTCCCAGGGTCGGATACGCAGTATTTT.

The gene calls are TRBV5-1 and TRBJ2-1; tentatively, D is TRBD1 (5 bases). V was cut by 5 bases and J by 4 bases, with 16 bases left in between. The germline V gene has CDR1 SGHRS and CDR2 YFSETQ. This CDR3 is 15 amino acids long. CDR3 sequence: CASSSDTKNYNEQFF. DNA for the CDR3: TGCGCCAGCAGTTCGGACACGAAAAATTACAATGAGCAGTTCTTC.

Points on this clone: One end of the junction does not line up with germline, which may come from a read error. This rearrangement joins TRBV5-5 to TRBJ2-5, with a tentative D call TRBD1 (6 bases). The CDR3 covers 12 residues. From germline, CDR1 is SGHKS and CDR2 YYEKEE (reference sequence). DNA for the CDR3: TGCTTCTCGGCCAGGGGTGTAGAGACCCAGTACTTC. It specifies CFSARGVETQYF.

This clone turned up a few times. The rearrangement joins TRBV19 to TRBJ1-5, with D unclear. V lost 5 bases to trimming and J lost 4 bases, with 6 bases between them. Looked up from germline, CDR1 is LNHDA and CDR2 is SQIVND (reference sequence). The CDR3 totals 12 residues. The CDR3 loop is CASSYGNQPQHF. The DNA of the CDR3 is TGTGCCAGTAGTTACGGGAATCAGCCCCAGCATTTT. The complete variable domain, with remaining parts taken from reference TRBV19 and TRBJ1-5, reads DGGITQSPKYLFRKEGQNVTLSCEQNLNHDAMYWYRQDPGQGLRLIYYSQIVNDFQKGDIAEGYSVSREKKESFPLTVTSAQKNPTAFYLCASSYGNQPQHFGDGTRLSIL.

The DNA of the CDR3 is TGTGCCAGCAGCCAAGACCGACAGGGGGCAGGCGAGCAGTACTTC. Translating it yields CASSQDRQGAGEQYF. V is TRBV4-2 and J is TRBJ2-7, with 10 nucleotides matching TRBD1. CDR1 LGHNA and CDR2 YNFKEQ come from the germline V gene. V dropped 0 bases and J dropped 6; count of bases not matched to a gene: 5. The CDR3 is 15 residues long.

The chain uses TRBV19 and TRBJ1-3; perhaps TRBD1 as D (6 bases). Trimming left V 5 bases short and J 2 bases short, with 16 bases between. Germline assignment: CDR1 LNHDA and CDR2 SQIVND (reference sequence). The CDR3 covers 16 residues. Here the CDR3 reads CASSPRGRRAGNTIYF. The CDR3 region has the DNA TGTGCCAGTAGTCCTAGGGGGAGAAGGGCTGGAAACACCATATATTTT.

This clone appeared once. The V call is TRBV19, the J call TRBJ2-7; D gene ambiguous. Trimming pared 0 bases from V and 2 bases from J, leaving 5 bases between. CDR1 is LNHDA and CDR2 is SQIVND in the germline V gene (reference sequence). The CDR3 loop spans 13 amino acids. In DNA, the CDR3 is TGTGCCAGTAGTATAGACGGAGCCTACGAGCAGTACTTC. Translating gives CASSIDGAYEQYF. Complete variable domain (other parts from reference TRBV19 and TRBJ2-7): DGGITQSPKYLFRKEGQNVTLSCEQNLNHDAMYWYRQDPGQGLRLIYYSQIVNDFQKGDIAEGYSVSREKKESFPLTVTSAQKNPTAFYLCASSIDGAYEQYFGPGTRLTVT.

The DNA for the CDR3 is TGTGCCAGCAGTTCCCATGGGCGGGGGAACACCGGGGAGCTGTTTTTT. Protein: CASSSHGRGNTGELFF. This rearrangement joins TRBV27 to TRBJ2-2; D may be TRBD2 (6 bases). Germline V CDR1 and CDR2: MNHEY, SMNVEV (reference sequence). The CDR3 runs to 16 residues. The germline V and J ends were trimmed by 4 bases and 1 base, with 13 bases remaining between them.

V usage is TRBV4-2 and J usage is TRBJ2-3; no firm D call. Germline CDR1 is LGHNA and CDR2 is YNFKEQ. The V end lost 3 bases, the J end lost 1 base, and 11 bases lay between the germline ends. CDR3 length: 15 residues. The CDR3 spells CASSQVTVGTDTQYF. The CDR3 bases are TGTGCCAGCAGCCAGGTGACTGTCGGCACAGATACGCAGTATTTT.

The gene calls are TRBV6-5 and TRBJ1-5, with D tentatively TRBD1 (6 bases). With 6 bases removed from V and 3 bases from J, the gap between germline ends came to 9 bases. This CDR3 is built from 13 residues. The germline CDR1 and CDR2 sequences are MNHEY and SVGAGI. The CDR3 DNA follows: TGTGCCAGCAGCCGGGACAACAATCAGCCCCAGCATTTT. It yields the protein CASSRDNNQPQHF.

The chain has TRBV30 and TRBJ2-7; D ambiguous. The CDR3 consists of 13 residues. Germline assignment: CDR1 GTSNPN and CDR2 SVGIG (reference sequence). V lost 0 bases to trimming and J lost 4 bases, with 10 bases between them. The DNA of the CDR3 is TGTGCCTGGAGTGTACCCAACTCATACGAGCAGTACTTC. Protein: CAWSVPNSYEQYF.

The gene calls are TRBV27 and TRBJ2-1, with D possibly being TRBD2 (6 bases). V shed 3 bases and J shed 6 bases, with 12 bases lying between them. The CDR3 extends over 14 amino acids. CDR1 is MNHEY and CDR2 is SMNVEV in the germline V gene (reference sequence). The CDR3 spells CASSLGLTSNEQFF. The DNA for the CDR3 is TGTGCCAGCAGTTTGGGGCTGACTAGCAATGAGCAGTTCTTC.

DNA of the CDR3: TGTGCCAGCAGCCAAGAATCGGAAAGATCTGGACTAGCGGGTTCCTACGAGCAGTACTTC. The encoded protein is CASSQESERSGLAGSYEQYF. The rearrangement joins TRBV4-2 to TRBJ2-7; 11 positions agree with TRBD2. The CDR3 is 20 residues long. The V segment lost 0 bases and the J segment 1 base; nucleotides outside the gene matches: 14. The germline V gene has CDR1 LGHNA and CDR2 YNFKEQ.